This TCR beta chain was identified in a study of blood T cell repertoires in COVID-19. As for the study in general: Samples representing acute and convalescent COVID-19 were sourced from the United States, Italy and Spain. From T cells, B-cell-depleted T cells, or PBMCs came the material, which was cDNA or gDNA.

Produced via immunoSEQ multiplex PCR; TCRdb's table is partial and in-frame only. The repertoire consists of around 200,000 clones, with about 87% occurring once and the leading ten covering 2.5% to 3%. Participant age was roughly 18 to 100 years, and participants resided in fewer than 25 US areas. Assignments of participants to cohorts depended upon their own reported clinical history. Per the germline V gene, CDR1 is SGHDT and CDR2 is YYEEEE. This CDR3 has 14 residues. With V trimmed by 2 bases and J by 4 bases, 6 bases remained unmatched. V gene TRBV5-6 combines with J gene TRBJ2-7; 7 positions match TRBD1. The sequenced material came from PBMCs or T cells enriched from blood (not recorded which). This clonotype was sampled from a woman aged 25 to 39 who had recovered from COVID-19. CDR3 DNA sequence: TGTGCCAGCAGCTTAAGAAGGGGGCGGTACGAGCAGTACTTC. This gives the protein CASSLRRGRYEQYF.